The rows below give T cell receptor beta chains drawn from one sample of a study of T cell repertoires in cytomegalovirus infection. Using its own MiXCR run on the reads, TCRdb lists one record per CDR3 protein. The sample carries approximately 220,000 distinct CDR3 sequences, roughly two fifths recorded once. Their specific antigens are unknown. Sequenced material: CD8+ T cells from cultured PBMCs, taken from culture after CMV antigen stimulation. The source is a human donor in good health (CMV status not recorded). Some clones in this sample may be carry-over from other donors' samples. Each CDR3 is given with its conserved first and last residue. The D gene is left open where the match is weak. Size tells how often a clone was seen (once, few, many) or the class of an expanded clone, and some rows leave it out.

DNA: TGTGCCAGCAGCCCAGGACAGGGGCCCGAGCAGTACTTC
CDR3: CASSPGQGPEQYF
size: few
J: TRBJ2-7
V: TRBV7-9
D: TRBD1

DNA: TGTGCCAGCAGCTTGGGGCTAGCGGGGAGCTCCTACGAGCAGTACTTC
CDR3: CASSLGLAGSSYEQYF
size: -
J: TRBJ2-7
V: TRBV5-4
D: TRBD2

DNA: TGTGCTAGTGGTTCGTGGACTAGCGGGAGGGCCAGGCAGTTCTTC
CDR3: CASGSWTSGRARQFF
size: -
J: TRBJ2-1
V: TRBV12-5
D: TRBD2

DNA: TGTGCCAGCACCCCGGGACAGGGTTTTGGCAATCAGCCCCAGCATTTT
CDR3: CASTPGQGFGNQPQHF
size: few
J: TRBJ1-5
V: TRBV28
D: TRBD1

DNA: TGCAGCGTTGAAGGGCAACGGGAGACCCAGTACTTC
CDR3: CSVEGQRETQYF
size: -
J: TRBJ2-5
V: TRBV29-1
D: -

DNA: TGTGCCAGCAGCCAACAGACAGGGAACTATAATTCACCCCTCCACTTT
CDR3: CASSQQTGNYNSPLHF
size: few
J: TRBJ1-6
V: TRBV4-2
D: TRBD1

DNA: TGTGCCAGCAGCACCACGGTGGGCAGAGAGACCCAGTACTTC
CDR3: CASSTTVGRETQYF
size: few
J: TRBJ2-5
V: TRBV11-2
D: -

DNA: TGTGCCACCAGAGGCGCTGAAGGTTCCCATACTCGTAATGAAAAACTGTTTTTT
CDR3: CATRGAEGSHTRNEKLFF
size: -
J: TRBJ1-4
V: TRBV15
D: -

DNA: TGTGCCAGCAGTCTGACTCGGACTAGCGGGGGGAGCCACTACGAGCAGTACTTC
CDR3: CASSLTRTSGGSHYEQYF
size: -
J: TRBJ2-7
V: TRBV12-3/TRBV12-4
D: TRBD2

DNA: TGCAGTGCTAGGGAGGACGGGTCGTACTACGAGCAGTACTTC
CDR3: CSAREDGSYYEQYF
size: few
J: TRBJ2-7
V: TRBV20-1
D: -

DNA: TGTGCCAGCATACTCCGGGGGGCGCATAGGACCCAGTACTTC
CDR3: CASILRGAHRTQYF
size: -
J: TRBJ2-5
V: TRBV6-1
D: -

DNA: TGTGCCAGCAGTGAGATGGCGGGGGACAATGAGCAGTTCTTC
CDR3: CASSEMAGDNEQFF
size: -
J: TRBJ2-1
V: TRBV2
D: TRBD2

DNA: TGCAGCGTTCCGGGACAGGGTGTCCACGAGCAGTACTTC
CDR3: CSVPGQGVHEQYF
size: -
J: TRBJ2-7
V: TRBV29-1
D: TRBD1

DNA: TGTGCCAGCAGCCAAGCTGTCCAAACGGAGGCTGCCGGGGAGCTGTTTTTT
CDR3: CASSQAVQTEAAGELFF
size: -
J: TRBJ2-2
V: TRBV4-2
D: -

DNA: TGTGCCAGCAGCCCGACGAGGGTCCCTGAAGCTTTCTTT
CDR3: CASSPTRVPEAFF
size: once
J: TRBJ1-1
V: TRBV11-2
D: -

DNA: TGTGCAAGCAGCCCACCGTTACAGTTGACGACCGGGGAGCTGTTTTTT
CDR3: CASSPPLQLTTGELFF
size: -
J: TRBJ2-2
V: TRBV11-2
D: -

DNA: TGCAGTGCTAGGACGGGACGGGGACTAGCGGGAGAGACCCAGTACTTC
CDR3: CSARTGRGLAGETQYF
size: -
J: TRBJ2-5
V: TRBV20-1
D: TRBD2

DNA: TGTGCCAGCAGCCAAGGCCAGTACGGGTTACGCGCAGATACGCAGTATTTT
CDR3: CASSQGQYGLRADTQYF
size: few
J: TRBJ2-3
V: TRBV4-2
D: -

DNA: TGTGCCAGCAGCCAAGATGGAGACGGGACCAACACCATATATTTT
CDR3: CASSQDGDGTNTIYF
size: -
J: TRBJ1-3
V: TRBV3-1
D: -

DNA: TGTGCCAGCAGCACGGGGACTAGCGGGAGGGCCTCCTACAATGAGCAGTTCTTC
CDR3: CASSTGTSGRASYNEQFF
size: -
J: TRBJ2-1
V: TRBV7-3
D: TRBD2

DNA: TGTGCCAGCAGCTTAAGCACATCCGGGGAGCTGTTTTTT
CDR3: CASSLSTSGELFF
size: -
J: TRBJ2-2
V: TRBV11-2
D: -

DNA: TGTGCCAGTGATCGGCCCGGGACAGGGAACACCGGGGAGCTGTTTTTT
CDR3: CASDRPGTGNTGELFF
size: -
J: TRBJ2-2
V: TRBV28
D: TRBD1

DNA: TGTGCCAGCAGTTCTGGGCAGGGGTGGATCTACACTGAAGCTTTCTTT
CDR3: CASSSGQGWIYTEAFF
size: -
J: TRBJ1-1
V: TRBV28
D: -

DNA: TGTGCCAGCAGTTCCGGGACTACCAGCACAGATACGCAGTATTTT
CDR3: CASSSGTTSTDTQYF
size: -
J: TRBJ2-3
V: TRBV2
D: TRBD2

DNA: TGTGCCAGCACCTTGACTAGCGGCCGGCTAGAGACCCAGTACTTC
CDR3: CASTLTSGRLETQYF
size: -
J: TRBJ2-5
V: TRBV11-2
D: TRBD2